These 10 T cell receptor beta chains originate from one sample sequenced in a study of blood T cell repertoires in COVID-19. Only in-frame clones appear in the TCRdb table, and some are missing; sequencing was by immunoSEQ multiplex PCR. The table lists 250,000 to 300,000 clones, roughly 90% of them singletons. Material: PBMCs or T cells enriched from blood (not recorded which). Every receptor here comes from a woman aged 55-69 years who had recovered from COVID-19.

The J gene is TRBJ2-7, the V gene TRBV5-1; possible D gene TRBD1, 6 bases. Trimming removed 4 bases from V and 1 base from J, with 12 bases in between. Germline loops: CDR1 SGHRS, CDR2 YFSETQ. The CDR3 has 14 residues. The CDR3: CASSDPQGSYEQYF. In DNA form, the CDR3 reads TGCGCCAGCAGCGACCCACAGGGTTCCTACGAGCAGTACTTC.

The CDR3, as DNA: TGCGCCAGCGAAGAGATAGCGGGGGCTGGCGAGGAGCAGTTCTTC. This codes for CASEEIAGAGEEQFF. The chain employs TRBV5-1 and TRBJ2-1, with 9 nucleotides matching TRBD2. The CDR3 sequence is 15 residues long. Trimming cost V 7 bases and J 10 bases; bases outside gene matches: 15. Germline-derived CDR1 and CDR2 are SGHRS and YFSETQ.

In this sample, this clone turned up once. The chain couples TRBV9 to TRBJ1-1; D is ambiguous. The CDR3 consists of 14 residues. V lost 4 bases, J lost 2 bases, and 12 bases lay in between. Germline V gives CDR1 SGDLS, CDR2 YYNGEE. The CDR3 nucleotides are TGTGCCAGCAGCCCCCGGCCAGGCAACACTGAAGCTTTCTTT. Its translation is CASSPRPGNTEAFF.

This rearrangement joins TRBV28 to TRBJ2-1; 9 bases map to TRBD2. The CDR3 contains 12 residues. J was trimmed by 10 bases and V by 9 bases; bases with no gene match: 7. From germline, CDR1 is MDHEN and CDR2 SYDVKM. The CDR3 DNA follows: TGTGCCAGTTGGGCGGGAGGGGAAGAGCAGTTCTTC. Protein product: CASWAGGEEQFF.

The V and J genes are TRBV5-1 and TRBJ2-3, with a tentative D call TRBD2 (5 bases). The germline V gene has CDR1 SGHRS and CDR2 YFSETQ. Deletions cut 4 bases from V and 2 bases from J, with 14 bases between. The CDR3 contains 15 residues. CDR3 region: CASSIGGPTTDTQYF. The CDR3 DNA sequence: TGCGCCAGCAGCATCGGAGGACCCACCACAGATACGCAGTATTTT.

The CDR3 protein is CASSIPGGGGETQYF. The CDR3 DNA follows: TGTGCCAGTAGTATTCCTGGCGGGGGGGGCGAGACCCAGTACTTC. This chain joins TRBV19 and TRBJ2-5, with 9 bases that match TRBD2. In germline, CDR1 is LNHDA, CDR2 SQIVND (reference sequence). This CDR3 spans 15 amino acids. Trimming cost V 3 bases and J 5 bases; bases outside gene matches: 7. The variable domain in full, completed from reference TRBV19 and TRBJ2-5, reads DGGITQSPKYLFRKEGQNVTLSCEQNLNHDAMYWYRQDPGQGLRLIYYSQIVNDFQKGDIAEGYSVSREKKESFPLTVTSAQKNPTAFYLCASSIPGGGGETQYFGPGTRLLVL.

This clone was found a few times. CDR3 in amino acids: CASSSVWETQYF. In nucleotides, the CDR3 is TGTGCCAGCAGCTCGGTGTGGGAGACCCAGTACTTC. The chain joins TRBV5-8 to TRBJ2-5; no firm D call. V gave up 3 bases and J gave up 5 bases, with 8 bases separating them. CDR1 is SGHTS, CDR2 YDEGEE, per germline. The CDR3 extends over 12 amino acids.

Concerning this clone itself: Additional DNA sequences in this sample encode the identical CDR3. This chain connects TRBV12-3 or TRBV12-4 to TRBJ2-7; 7 nucleotides line up with TRBD1. V gave up 6 bases and J gave up 1 base; unmatched junction bases: 3. The CDR3 contains 13 residues. CDR3 nucleotide sequence: TGTGCCAGCAGCCGGGACAGTTCCTACGAGCAGTACTTC. This encodes CASSRDSSYEQYF.

The rearrangement links TRBV27 to TRBJ2-2; D not resolved. The ends were cut back, 5 bases at V and 4 bases at J, with 5 bases in the middle. The length of the CDR3 is 12 residues. Germline values: CDR1 MNHEY, CDR2 SMNVEV (reference sequence). The CDR3 sequence is CASSPLTGELFF. CDR3 coding DNA: TGTGCCAGCAGTCCACTCACCGGGGAGCTGTTTTTT.

The chain carries TRBV2 and TRBJ1-1, with D maybe TRBD1 (5 bases). The length of the CDR3 is 12 residues. Trimming left V 6 bases short and J 6 bases short, with 11 bases between. Germline V gene data show CDR1 as SNHLY and CDR2 as FYNNEI. This CDR3 reads CASRYGGAEAFF. The CDR3 bases are TGTGCCAGCAGGTACGGGGGGGCTGAAGCTTTCTTT.